The rows below give T cell receptor beta chains drawn from one sample of a study of blood T cell repertoires in COVID-19. Data came from immunoSEQ multiplex PCR; TCRdb stores just in-frame clones and leaves some out. The sample contains a few hundred thousand clones, roughly 90% of which appear only once. What was sequenced was peripheral blood. The receptors here all came from a middle-aged woman who had recovered from COVID-19. CDR3s include the opening cysteine and the closing phenylalanine or tryptophan. The D gene is left open where the match is weak. Some rows have no size entry. The others give once, few or many, or a class for an expanded clone.

clone_size	v_call	d_call	j_call	cdr3_aa	cdr3_nt
.	TRBV30	.	TRBJ1-1	CAWSGFTEAFF	TGTGCCTGGAGCGGGTTCACTGAAGCTTTCTTT
.	TRBV5-1	TRBD2	TRBJ2-1	CASSGTSGLSYNEQFF	TGCGCCAGCAGCGGGACTAGCGGGCTCTCCTACAATGAGCAGTTCTTC
.	TRBV6-5	.	TRBJ2-7	CASSYLASMAYEQYF	TGTGCCAGCAGTTACCTGGCCAGTATGGCCTACGAGCAGTACTTC
.	TRBV28	TRBD2	TRBJ2-1	CASSLRGKRGYNEQFF	TGTGCCAGCAGCCTAAGGGGCAAGCGGGGCTACAATGAGCAGTTCTTC
.	TRBV24-1	TRBD2	TRBJ2-1	CATSDRPGLAGVGEQFF	TGTGCCACCAGTGACAGGCCGGGACTAGCGGGAGTAGGGGAGCAGTTCTTC
few	TRBV5-5	.	TRBJ2-1	CASSLMGLSYQFF	TGTGCCAGCAGCTTAATGGGGCTTTCGTATCAGTTCTTC
.	TRBV5-1	TRBD1	TRBJ1-2	CASSRMTGEDGYTF	TGCGCCAGCAGCAGGATGACAGGGGAGGATGGCTACACCTTC
.	TRBV6-4	.	TRBJ2-1	CASSPGLGPNEQFF	TGTGCCAGCAGCCCGGGACTGGGCCCCAATGAGCAGTTCTTC
.	TRBV9	TRBD2	TRBJ2-7	CASSAPTSGSDEQYF	TGTGCCAGCAGCGCCCCGACTAGCGGGAGTGACGAGCAGTACTTC
.	TRBV3-1/TRBV3-2	.	TRBJ1-1	CASSQAGVTEAFF	TGTGCCAGCAGCCAAGCGGGAGTTACTGAAGCTTTCTTT
.	TRBV18	.	TRBJ2-1	CASSPGLNNEQFF	TGTGCCAGCTCACCGGGGCTAAACAATGAGCAGTTCTTC
once	TRBV6-5	TRBD2	TRBJ2-7	CASSYGTSRDYEQYF	TGTGCCAGCAGTTACGGGACTAGTCGGGACTACGAGCAGTACTTC
.	TRBV28	TRBD1	TRBJ1-4	CAIPGQGNEKLFF	TGTGCCATCCCGGGACAGGGGAACGAAAAACTGTTTTTT
.	TRBV27	TRBD2	TRBJ2-7	CASSLGASGTYEQYF	TGTGCCAGCAGTTTGGGGGCTAGCGGGACCTACGAGCAGTACTTC
.	TRBV18	TRBD2	TRBJ2-1	CASSPALAVAGSNEQFF	TGTGCCAGCTCACCAGCTCTGGCAGTAGCGGGATCCAATGAGCAGTTCTTC
.	TRBV19	.	TRBJ2-6	CATALPGANVLTF	TGTGCCACCGCGCTTCCTGGGGCCAACGTCCTGACTTTC
few	TRBV25-1	TRBD2	TRBJ2-1	CASRTVAGGGSYNEQFF	TGTGCCAGCAGGACCGTAGCGGGAGGGGGCTCCTACAATGAGCAGTTCTTC
.	TRBV10-1	.	TRBJ2-2	CASRENRDTGELFF	TGCGCCAGCAGAGAAAACAGGGACACCGGGGAGCTGTTTTTT
.	TRBV18	TRBD1	TRBJ2-6	CASSPRDRFSSGANVLTF	TGTGCCAGCTCACCACGGGACAGATTTAGCTCTGGGGCCAACGTCCTGACTTTC
once	TRBV20-1	.	TRBJ1-1	CSASTHIGDTEAFF	TGCAGTGCTAGTACACATATCGGGGACACTGAAGCTTTCTTT
.	TRBV2	.	TRBJ2-7	CASSGLAYEQYF	TGTGCCAGCAGTGGGCTAGCCTACGAGCAGTACTTC
once	TRBV5-6	.	TRBJ1-2	CASTRSDGYTF	TGTGCCAGCACCCGATCGGATGGCTACACCTTC
.	TRBV29-1	.	TRBJ1-2	CSVENGGKEGYTF	TGCAGCGTTGAAAACGGGGGGAAGGAAGGCTACACCTTC